Below, 19 T cell receptor beta chains from the same sample are listed, as sequenced in a study of CXCR3-negative and CXCR3-positive naive CD8 T cells. Libraries of TRB cDNA were made by 5' RACE and carried UMIs. From the 5' RACE reads, TCRdb lists one entry per CDR3 protein and no DNA. The sample has approximately 8,500 distinct CDR3 sequences. Specimen: naive CXCR3- CD8+ T cells from blood. Regarding subset: CD45RO-CCR7+CD27+CD95- naive CD8+ T cells lacking CXCR3 (TNR3-). These receptors all stem from a human donor in good health. Some clones in this sample may be carry-over from other donors' samples.

This clonotype is called medium-sized (0.01 to 0.1%) based on its frequency. The chain uses TRBV27 and TRBJ1-6. The CDR3 covers 14 residues. Germline loops: CDR1 MNHEY, CDR2 SMNVEV (reference sequence). CDR3 protein: CASSSGLNNSPLHF.

The chain has TRBV7-9 and TRBJ2-1; TCRdb indicates TRBD2, and absent DNA this call remains unverified. Germline V gives CDR1 SEHNR, CDR2 FQNEAQ (reference sequence). CDR3 size: 13 residues. The CDR3 region is CASSLGGRAEQFF.

The chain employs TRBV29-1 and TRBJ1-1; TCRdb reports TRBD1, a call that lacks DNA to check it against. The germline CDR1 and CDR2 sequences are SQVTM and ANQGSEA. The CDR3 contains 15 residues. CDR3 loop: CSVPPPGIRNTEAFF.

This chain uses TRBV29-1 with TRBJ2-1; there is no DNA to check the TCRdb D call of TRBD2. Germline V gene sequence: CDR1 SQVTM, CDR2 ANQGSEA. The CDR3 has 14 residues. The chain's CDR3 is CSVGLAGAYNEQFF.

This clonotype is medium-sized by frequency. The V call is TRBV28, the J call TRBJ2-3. The CDR3 is 12 residues long. Germline-derived CDR1 and CDR2 are MDHEN and SYDVKM. The CDR3 protein is CASSGSADTQYF.

This chain joins TRBV3-1 and TRBJ2-5; with no DNA, the TCRdb D assignment of TRBD2 cannot be verified. Germline-derived CDR1 and CDR2 are LGHDT and YNNKEL (reference sequence). The CDR3 spans 12 residues. CDR3 region: CASSLEGETQYF.

Frequency places this clonotype as medium-sized. This rearrangement joins TRBV20-1 to TRBJ2-7; TCRdb indicates TRBD1, and absent DNA this call remains unverified. The CDR3 sequence is 16 residues long. Germline lookup yields CDR1 DFQATT and CDR2 SNEGSKA (reference sequence). The CDR3 protein is CSALLEQGVETYEQYF.

The chain has TRBV29-1 and TRBJ2-2; TCRdb's D call, TRBD1, is unchecked because there is no DNA. The germline CDR1 and CDR2 sequences are SQVTM and ANQGSEA. The CDR3 runs to 12 residues. The CDR3 is CSVQDSTGELFF.

Measured by frequency, this clonotype is medium-sized. J is TRBJ2-7 and V is TRBV5-1; TCRdb gives TRBD1 as the D gene, but with no DNA this cannot be confirmed. The germline gives CDR1 SGHRS, CDR2 YFSETQ. This CDR3 is built from 13 residues. CDR3 region: CASSWAGGYEQYF.

This clonotype is called medium-sized based on its frequency. This rearrangement joins TRBV5-1 to TRBJ1-1. Germline V gene data show CDR1 as SGHRS and CDR2 as YFSETQ. The CDR3 totals 15 residues. CDR3 region: CASSSDPNQNTEAFF. The entire variable domain, with the rest obtained from reference TRBV5-1 and TRBJ1-1, is as follows: KAGVTQTPRYLIKTRGQQVTLSCSPISGHRSVSWYQQTPGQGLQFLFEYFSETQRNKGNFPGRFSGRQFSNSRSEMNVSTLELGDSALYLCASSSDPNQNTEAFFGQGTRLTVV.

This chain joins TRBV29-1 and TRBJ2-2; TCRdb calls TRBD1, which cannot be checked without DNA. Germline V gene sequence: CDR1 SQVTM, CDR2 ANQGSEA. CDR3 length: 13 residues. The CDR3 sequence is CSVRQAPAGELFF.

V is TRBV5-6 and J is TRBJ2-7. The V gene's germline CDR1 is SGHDT and CDR2 YYEEEE. The CDR3 sequence is 12 residues long. CDR3 protein: CASSRTSLEQYF. The full variable domain, in which reference TRBV5-6 and TRBJ2-7 provide the parts outside the CDR3, is DAGVTQSPTHLIKTRGQQVTLRCSPKSGHDTVSWYQQALGQGPQFIFQYYEEEERQRGNFPDRFSGHQFPNYSSELNVNALLLGDSALYLCASSRTSLEQYFGPGTRLTVT.

Frequency places this clonotype as medium-sized. V and J are TRBV20-1 and TRBJ2-7; the TCRdb D gene call, TRBD1, has no DNA to confirm it. Germline CDR1 DFQATT, CDR2 SNEGSKA (reference sequence). CDR3 length: 14 residues. CDR3 protein: CSVRQPQGSYEQYF.

The chain uses TRBV7-9 and TRBJ2-7; TCRdb's D call of TRBD1 is untestable without DNA. The germline CDR1 and CDR2 sequences are SEHNR and FQNEAQ (reference sequence). The CDR3 has 15 residues. The CDR3 spells CASSFMSQGGHEQYF.

The chain recombines TRBV29-1 with TRBJ2-1; TCRdb designates TRBD1, a call that cannot be tested without DNA. The CDR3 has 13 residues. Per the germline V gene, CDR1 is SQVTM and CDR2 is ANQGSEA. CDR3 residues: CSVASKNRQEQFF.

In terms of frequency, this clonotype is medium-sized. The chain links TRBV7-9 to TRBJ1-2; the TRBD1 assignment by TCRdb is unverifiable without DNA. CDR1 and CDR2 (germline): SEHNR, FQNEAQ (reference sequence). There are 13 residues in the CDR3. CDR3 protein: CASSLTPPYGYTF.

The genes are TRBV9 and TRBJ2-1; TCRdb picks TRBD1, but there is no DNA to check that call. The CDR3 contains 12 residues. Germline lookup yields CDR1 SGDLS and CDR2 YYNGEE. The CDR3 sequence: CASSRTEDEQFF.

J is TRBJ2-5 and V is TRBV29-1. The CDR3 consists of 11 residues. The germline CDR1 and CDR2 sequences are SQVTM and ANQGSEA. The CDR3 loop is CSVGLQETQYF.

In terms of frequency, this clonotype is medium-sized. V is TRBV29-1 and J is TRBJ2-1; TCRdb's assignment of TRBD2 cannot be checked, as there is no DNA. The CDR3 loop spans 14 amino acids. Germline CDR1 and CDR2: SQVTM and ANQGSEA. The CDR3 loop reads CSVSEAGGYNEQFF.